This T cell receptor beta chain stems from a study of massively parallel sequencing of T cell beta chains (dated 2009 in TCRdb). Context from the whole study: Human TCR beta CDR3 diversity in peripheral blood was profiled using 5'-RACE, Illumina short-read sequencing and a dedicated short-read assembly strategy. General findings and caveats noted by the study authors: Across the 30,000 to 40,000 distinct clonotypes, single-copy clonotypes accounted for approximately 62% of clonotypes yet represented only 18.8% of assemblies. Subsampling showed clonotype counts rising linearly with read number, indicating sequencing depth was far from saturation. Only approximately 23,000 (about 70%) of the clonotypes could be assigned a unique TRBV gene. CDR3 beta length ranged from 21 to 81 nucleotides, peaking at 45 nucleotides. Because the RNA was pooled from many donors, the results reflect population-average clonotype abundance rather than any individual repertoire. A single sequence read supported most clonotypes (about 70% of the 33,664), and this single-read support could in principle inflate apparent diversity. The reported gene usage frequencies may have been skewed by preferential PCR amplification of some TRBV and TRBJ sequences.

A note on this clonotype: No antigen is known for it. Nothing much larger sits one base from this clone, and base qualities are not available.

The sequencing machine was an Illumina Genome Analyzer II. Two rounds of nested PCR with TRBC1/TRBC2-specific primers produced a RACE product of about 520 bp, and the RACE product was then gel-purified. First-strand cDNA was synthesized with a TRBC-specific primer plus a template-switching oligonucleotide, by which a 5' anchor for RACE was provided. Because the RACE amplicon was too long for direct short-read sequencing, the RACE amplicon was concatemerized by ligation and sheared by sonication. PAGE was used to isolate a size fraction of 100 to 300 bp, and that fraction then underwent shotgun sequencing on the Illumina platform. Separate runs on an Illumina GAII yielded 18.8 million 36-nt reads and 21.7 million 50-nt single-end reads. Per the authors' processing: iSSAKE, run with parameters -m 15, -o 2 and -r 0.7, was used to assemble the pooled approximately 44,000,000 reads. Reads that aligned to the ends of Ensembl TRBV gene predictions and carried unmatched junctional bases were used to seed de novo CDR3 beta assemblies. Clonotype abundance was estimated from the number of matching assembled contigs rather than from raw read depth. Among the assembled clonotypes, some 2,000 (approximately 6%) contained in-frame stop codons and were discarded, which left about 35,000 productive clonotypes. Sanger sequencing of cloned RACE products gave 288 unique TCR sequences, and around 69% of them were also found in the Illumina assembly. TCRdb reprocessed the public reads (quality trimming at Q25 with fastp, clone calling with MiXCR) and kept in-frame beta chains. Every entry covers one CDR3 protein and lists the most common genes and DNA from its rows. None of the V and J calls come from the authors' own analysis; TCRdb made them. The sample table lists some 4,000 distinct CDR3 sequences, approximately 35% of them with a count of one. The ten top clones hold under 3% of the sample.

The donor pool was composed of hundreds of males and about 160 females, all aged about 18 to 40 years. From roughly 170 liters of pooled peripheral blood, peripheral leukocyte polyA+ RNA was isolated. A commercial mRNA preparation from normal human peripheral blood leukocytes pooled from around 580 individuals was used as the starting material. Source material: commercial RNA from peripheral blood pooled from many donors. This TCR was recovered from a pool of human donors in good health; the sample was commercial RNA pooled from many donors.

The DNA is as follows: TGCAGCGTTGGGATAAACGGGCGCGAGCAGTACTTC. Its amino acids are CSVGINGREQYF. The chain uses TRBV29-1 and TRBJ2-7; no D gene call is confident. Relative to germline, V is 4 bases shorter and J is 6 bases shorter, with 13 bases between their ends. The CDR3 runs 12 residues from the cysteine to the phenylalanine. Only the CDR3 DNA is retained, 36 bases long and in frame from the first base. Based on the germline V gene, the CDR1 and CDR2 sequences are SQVTM and ANQGSEA.